This T cell receptor (beta chain) was observed in a study of shared clonotypes between healthy human individuals (dated by TCRdb to 2018 to 2020). Regarding the complete study: A few men and a couple of women, aged 18 to 49 years, made up the cohort. Per donor, leukapheresis produced somewhere between about 0.94 and 9.5 billion PBMCs. The study deeply sequenced blood TCR repertoires of about 5 healthy adults to estimate repertoire size and the extent of clonotype sharing between individuals. For each donor, CD4 naive and CD4 memory were each run on three plates, CD8 naive on two plates, and CD8 memory on one plate. Libraries were prepared and TCR repertoires were sequenced by different laboratories using diverse techniques, in order to increase sequencing depth and limit assay-specific biases. Summary of the overall study and its limitations: Higher generation probabilities were observed for clonotypes shared by all four sorted-subset donors than for non-shared clonotypes. Estimated clonotype richness was generally larger for naive than for memory subsets. Across a few donors, about 5.2% of naive CD4, approximately 3.6% of naive CD8, 2.3% of memory CD4, and approximately 0.4% of memory CD8 clonotypes were shared. Pairwise subsampling led to the expectation that sequencing depth would affect the degree of clonotype sharing among donors. Sampling was restricted to blood, and TCR repertoires in tissue are likely to differ from TCR repertoires in blood. Incomplete sequencing was indicated by rarefaction of sorted-subset datasets, despite the large sequencing depth. The genetic and exposure-history diversity represented was limited by the small number of donors.

The germline V gene sets CDR1 to MDHEN and CDR2 to SYDVKM. The CDR3 runs 15 residues from the cysteine to the phenylalanine. Only the CDR3 DNA is retained, 45 bases long and in frame from the first base. Trimming takes 6 bases from V and 0 bases from J, and the germline ends sit 14 bases apart. The donors were healthy, HIV-negative adults with no recently reported acute infections or vaccinations. All donors were Caucasian adults living in Nashville, Tennessee, USA. CD8 memory samples consisted of magnetically selected CD45RO+ cells combined with CCR7-negative CD45RA+ effector memory (TemRA) cells. Blood was obtained by leukapheresis, after which PBMCs were separated by Ficoll-Histopaque density gradient centrifugation and cryopreserved in liquid nitrogen vapor phase. Analytical flow cytometry was used to check the purity and quantity of every magnetically sorted T cell population. Each sorted fraction had its genomic DNA isolated and then quantified by UV absorbance on a Nanodrop 2000c.

Concerning this clone: Its antigen is unknown. One base away there is no much larger clone; base qualities are not given.

TCR CDR3 regions were amplified from genomic DNA by multiplex PCR using the deep immunoSEQ assay. Extracted genomic DNA from each cell subset was distributed evenly across all wells of several immunoSEQ 96-well plates, and each plate was treated as a replicate. For sorted subsets, approximately 200 ng of genomic DNA, equivalent to 25,000 to 35,000 T cell genomes, went into each replicate PCR. Purified libraries were measured with a Qubit 3.0 fluorometer, size-checked on a Bioanalyzer 2100, and measured again with the KAPA Library Quantification kit. Every immunoSEQ 96-well plate was sequenced on a separate single-read 150-cycle Illumina NextSeq 550 flow cell. On the study's bioinformatics: The immunoSEQ output contained only junctional sequences without quality scores, so filtering could not match that applied to full-length reads. To assign V/J genes and CDR3, sequences were annotated against IMGT germline references using PyIR, a Python wrapper for IgBLAST v1.9. Reads with weak V/J assignments (E-value above 1e-6), missing CDR3, stop codons, out-of-frame junctions, or ambiguous translated residues were removed. V3J clonotypes were defined by identical inferred V gene, J gene, and CDR3 amino acid sequence. Percentage overlap between repertoires was calculated by dividing the number of shared unique clonotypes by the size of the smaller repertoire. Richness of each repertoire was evaluated using RTK rarefaction, the Chao1 estimator, and Recon v2.1 estimates of unobserved clonotypes. OLGA was used to compute generation probabilities for all TCRbeta clonotypes that the gDNA method yielded from four donors. Imported from immuneACCESS, the table was reduced by TCRdb to in-frame sequences with V and J called. These copies leave out some clones; in studies compared against another copy, an unresolved V gene accounts for under half, and the cause of the remainder is not known. V and J calls and clone size come straight from that table; D and trimming were deduced from the DNA. Here the sample has 550,000 to 800,000 clones; about 92% occur a single time. The ten largest clonotypes hold 34% of the sample.

Material for sequencing was memory CD8+ T cells from PBMCs. The cell subset or site label here, explained by the study, means: CD45RO+ cells pooled with CCR7-negative TemRA cells. The TCR originated in a man aged 18 to 30 in good health. Some clones in this sample may be carry-over from other donors' samples. The sequence joins TRBV28 to TRBJ1-2; no D gene call is confident. The sequence in DNA is TGTGCCAGCAGCCCAAGCTGGGCTACTAACTATGGCTACACCTTC. Its protein product is CASSPSWATNYGYTF.